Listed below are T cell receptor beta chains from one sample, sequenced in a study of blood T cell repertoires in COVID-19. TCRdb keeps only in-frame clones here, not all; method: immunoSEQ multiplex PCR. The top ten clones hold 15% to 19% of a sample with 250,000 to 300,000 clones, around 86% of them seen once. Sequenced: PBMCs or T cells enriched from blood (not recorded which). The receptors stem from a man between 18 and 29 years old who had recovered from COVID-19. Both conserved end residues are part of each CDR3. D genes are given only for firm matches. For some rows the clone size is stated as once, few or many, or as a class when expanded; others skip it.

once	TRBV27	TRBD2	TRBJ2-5	CASKTSYETQYF	TGTGCCAGCAAGACTAGCTATGAGACCCAGTACTTC
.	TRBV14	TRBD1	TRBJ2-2	CASSQLPGQGYTGELFF	TGTGCCAGCAGCCAATTGCCGGGACAGGGATACACCGGGGAGCTGTTTTTT
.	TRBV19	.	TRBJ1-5	CASSNSLIYSNQPQHF	TGTGCCAGTAGTAACTCGCTGATTTATAGCAATCAGCCCCAGCATTTT
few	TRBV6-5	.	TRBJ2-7	CASSQTDYYEQYF	TGTGCCAGCAGCCAGACAGATTACTACGAGCAGTACTTC
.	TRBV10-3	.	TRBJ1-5	CAISPTENQPQHF	TGTGCCATCAGTCCGACAGAAAATCAGCCCCAGCATTTT
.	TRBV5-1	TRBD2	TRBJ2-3	CASSLTDRAGWTDTQYF	TGCGCCAGCAGCTTGACCGATCGAGCGGGGTGGACAGATACGCAGTATTTT
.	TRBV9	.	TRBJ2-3	CASSAGQAPSSGRVNTQYF	TGTGCCAGCAGCGCCGGACAGGCGCCCTCGAGCGGGAGAGTAAATACGCAGTATTTT
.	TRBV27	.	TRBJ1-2	CASSRGGPRMTYGYTF	TGTGCCAGCAGTCGCGGGGGACCGAGGATGACCTATGGCTACACCTTC
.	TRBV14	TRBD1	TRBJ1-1	CASSQGPGGLAFF	TGTGCCAGCAGCCAAGGACCAGGGGGCCTGGCTTTCTTT
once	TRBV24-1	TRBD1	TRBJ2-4	CATSDPGQKVQYF	TGTGCCACCAGTGACCCGGGACAGAAGGTTCAGTACTTC
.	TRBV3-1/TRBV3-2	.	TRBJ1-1	CASSQVGDTHF	TGTGCCAGCAGCCAAGTAGGGGACACTCACTTT
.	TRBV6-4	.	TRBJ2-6	CARRTVAGANVLTF	TGTGCCAGGAGAACCGTCGCTGGGGCCAACGTCCTGACTTTC
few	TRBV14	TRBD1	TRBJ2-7	CASREGQGWNEQYF	TGTGCCAGCAGAGAGGGACAGGGTTGGAACGAGCAGTACTTC
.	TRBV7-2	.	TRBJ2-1	CAITGIGSYNEQFF	TGTGCCATCACAGGGATTGGGTCCTACAATGAGCAGTTCTTC
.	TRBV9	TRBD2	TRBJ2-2	CASSVVGHGGRETGELFF	TGTGCCAGCAGCGTAGTCGGTCATGGGGGGAGGGAGACCGGGGAGCTGTTTTTT
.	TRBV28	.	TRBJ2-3	CASLQDRQQTYSTDTQYF	TGTGCCAGCCTACAGGACAGACAACAAACCTATAGCACAGATACGCAGTATTTT
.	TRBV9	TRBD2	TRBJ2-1	CASSVVSGRSSYNEQFF	TGTGCCAGCAGCGTAGTTAGCGGGAGGAGCTCCTACAATGAGCAGTTCTTC
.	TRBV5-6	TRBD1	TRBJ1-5	CASSLGGPGTGGNQPQHF	TGTGCCAGCAGCTTGGGAGGCCCCGGGACAGGGGGCAATCAGCCCCAGCATTTT
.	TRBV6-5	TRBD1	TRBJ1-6	CASSSFGQDNSPLHF	TGTGCCAGCAGTTCCTTTGGACAGGACAATTCACCCCTCCACTTT
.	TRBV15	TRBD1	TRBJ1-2	CATSSKGQNYGYTF	TGTGCCACCAGCAGTAAGGGACAGAACTATGGCTACACCTTC
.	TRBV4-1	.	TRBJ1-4	CASSREQNEKLFF	TGCGCCAGCAGCCGAGAACAAAATGAAAAACTGTTTTTT
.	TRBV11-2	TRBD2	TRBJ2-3	CASSPGLAGTDTQYF	TGTGCCAGCAGCCCCGGACTAGCGGGCACAGATACGCAGTATTTT
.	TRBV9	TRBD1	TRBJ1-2	CASSGRLGGVYGYTF	TGTGCCAGCAGCGGCCGCCTAGGGGGCGTATATGGCTACACCTTC
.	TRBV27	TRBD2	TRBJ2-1	CASSLSVAGYNEQFF	TGTGCCAGCAGTTTATCGGTAGCGGGGTACAATGAGCAGTTCTTC
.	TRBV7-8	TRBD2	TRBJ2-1	CASSFPGSGRYNEQFF	TGTGCCAGCAGCTTCCCGGGTAGCGGGCGTTACAATGAGCAGTTCTTC
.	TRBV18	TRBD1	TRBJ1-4	CASSQGQGAEKLFF	TGTGCCAGCTCACAGGGACAGGGGGCAGAAAAACTGTTTTTT
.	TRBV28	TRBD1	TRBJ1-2	CASSPGQGLKYGYTF	TGTGCCAGCAGTCCAGGACAGGGTTTGAAGTATGGCTACACCTTC
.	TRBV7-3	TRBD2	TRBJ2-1	CASSRGLAGHNEQFF	TGTGCCAGCAGCCGAGGACTAGCAGGGCACAATGAGCAGTTCTTC
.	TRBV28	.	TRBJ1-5	CASSSGSGNQPQHF	TGTGCCAGCAGTTCGGGTTCGGGCAATCAGCCCCAGCATTTT
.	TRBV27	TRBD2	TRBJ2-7	CASSQNRLAESYEQYF	TGTGCCAGCAGCCAAAATAGACTAGCGGAATCCTACGAGCAGTACTTC
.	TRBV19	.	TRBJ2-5	CASRQQETQYF	TGTGCCAGTAGACAACAAGAGACCCAGTACTTC
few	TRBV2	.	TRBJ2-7	CASSWGPSSYEQYF	TGTGCCAGCAGCTGGGGGCCGAGCTCCTACGAGCAGTACTTC
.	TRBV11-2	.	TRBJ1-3	CASSSPRFSGIYF	TGTGCCAGCAGCTCCCCGCGTTTCTCCGGCATATATTTT
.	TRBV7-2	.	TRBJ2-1	CASSLGQYQFF	TGTGCCAGCAGCTTAGGGCAGTACCAGTTCTTC
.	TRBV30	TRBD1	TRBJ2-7	CAWNRGGSSYEQYF	TGTGCCTGGAACAGGGGTGGGAGCTCCTACGAGCAGTACTTC
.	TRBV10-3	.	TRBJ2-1	CAISEGAGEQFF	TGTGCCATCAGTGAGGGGGCAGGAGAACAGTTCTTC
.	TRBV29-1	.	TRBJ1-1	CSAGAVVTEAFF	TGCAGCGCTGGGGCCGTTGTAACTGAAGCTTTCTTT
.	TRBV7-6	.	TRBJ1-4	CASSLRQNHNEKLFF	TGTGCCAGCAGCTTACGACAGAACCATAATGAAAAACTGTTTTTT
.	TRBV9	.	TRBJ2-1	CASSLSRNEQFF	TGTGCCAGCAGCCTCTCCCGTAATGAGCAGTTCTTC